This TCR beta chain was obtained from a study of T-cell reconstitution after alpha-beta-depleted transplantation in children. Unique molecular identifiers were used to barcode this TCRbeta library. TCRdb recomputed calls from the PCR reads with MiXCR, one row per CDR3 protein. Among some 440,000 distinct CDR3 sequences listed, around 15% were seen once. This CDR3 comprises 15 residues. Germline CDR1 is SGDLS and CDR2 is YYNGEE. The ends were cut back, 0 bases at V and 0 bases at J, with 7 bases in the middle. The starting material was PBMCs, mostly from graft donor cells, obtained 360 days after TCRalphabeta/CD19-depleted stem cell transplant. The chain combines TRBV9 with TRBJ2-4; D remains unclear. This TCR derives from a boy under two years old who had a stem cell transplant for Wiskott-Aldrich syndrome, so the T cells may come from the graft donor. CDR3 region: CASSVGALAKNIQYF. The CDR3 DNA follows: TGTGCCAGCAGCGTAGGAGCTTTAGCCAAAAACATTCAGTACTTC. Full variable domain (rest looked up from reference TRBV9 and TRBJ2-4): DSGVTQTPKHLITATGQRVTLRCSPRSGDLSVYWYQQSLDQGLQFLIQYYNGEERAKGNILERFSAQQFPDLHSELNLSSLELGDSALYFCASSVGALAKNIQYFGAGTRLSVL.